The 4 T cell receptor beta chains below were found in one sample sequenced in a study of type 1 and type 2 diabetes patients. PCR was run on genomic DNA. A primer set of 30 forward and 13 reverse primers amplified the CDR3. TCRdb ran MiXCR on the multiplex PCR reads and lists one entry per CDR3 protein. The sample contains more than 250,000 distinct CDR3 sequences, around 50% of which appear only once. Sequencing was done on a sample of peripheral blood mononuclear cells (PBMCs). The receptors come from a man in his late teens or twenties with type 2 diabetes.

J is TRBJ2-1 and V is TRBV12-3 or TRBV12-4; the D gene could be TRBD1 or TRBD2 (5 bases each). Trimming took 6 bases from V and 4 from J, leaving 16 bases between them. CDR3 length: 15 residues. The CDR3 region has the DNA TGTGCCAGCAGCTCTACTAGGGGAGTTTACAATGAGCAGTTCTTC. Translation gives CASSSTRGVYNEQFF.

This rearrangement joins TRBV7-2 to TRBJ2-7; D gene uncertain. CDR1 is SGHTA and CDR2 is FQGNSA in the germline V gene. There are 12 residues in the CDR3. Deletions cut 9 bases from V and 6 bases from J, with 15 bases between. CDR3 residues: CASSMRSPEQYF. The CDR3 bases are TGTGCCAGTAGTATGAGGTCCCCCGAGCAGTACTTC.

This clonotype was seen a handful of times. The V and J genes are TRBV6-5 and TRBJ2-5; D unresolved. The CDR3 runs to 12 residues. CDR1 and CDR2 (germline): MNHEY, SVGAGI. V was clipped by 6 bases and J by 0 bases, with 5 bases between them. CDR3 region: CASRADQETQYF. The CDR3 DNA sequence: TGTGCCAGCAGGGCAGACCAAGAGACCCAGTACTTC.

A word on this clonotype: Lacking the conserved final phenylalanine or tryptophan, this CDR3 likely reflects a read error. V gene TRBV30 combines with J gene TRBJ2-3; D gene uncertain. The ends were cut back, 5 bases at V and 4 bases at J, with 7 bases in the middle. The CDR3 totals 11 residues. Germline assignment: CDR1 GTSNPN and CDR2 SVGIG (reference sequence). This CDR3 reads CAWSTSDTQYL. DNA of the CDR3: TGTGCCTGGTCAACTTCAGATACGCAGTATCTT.